This TCR beta chain was obtained from a study of cytomegalovirus exposure and HLA in healthy donors. Findings and limits, study-wide: Most of the TCR beta V segments (in an earlier analysis) were productive either about 87% or about 30% of the time.

The trim removed 7 bases at V and 3 bases at J, leaving 6 bases unmatched. CDR3 length equals 12 residues. Germline V CDR1 and CDR2: SQVTM, ANQGSEA. Details on this clone: Its antigen is still unknown.

60 Vbeta and 13 Jbeta primers were used in PCR. This table comes from immunoSEQ multiplex PCR, and its TCRdb copy is limited to in-frame clones, with some not included. The sample has more than 150,000 clones, roughly 79% seen once. The gene calls are TRBV29-1 and TRBJ2-7; 7 positions agree with TRBD1. This TCR derives from a man aged 35 to 55 in good health and CMV-seronegative. The specimen sequenced was PBMCs. The CDR3 DNA follows: TGCAGCGCAGGGGGACAGTTCTACGAGCAGTACTTC. Its protein is CSAGGQFYEQYF.